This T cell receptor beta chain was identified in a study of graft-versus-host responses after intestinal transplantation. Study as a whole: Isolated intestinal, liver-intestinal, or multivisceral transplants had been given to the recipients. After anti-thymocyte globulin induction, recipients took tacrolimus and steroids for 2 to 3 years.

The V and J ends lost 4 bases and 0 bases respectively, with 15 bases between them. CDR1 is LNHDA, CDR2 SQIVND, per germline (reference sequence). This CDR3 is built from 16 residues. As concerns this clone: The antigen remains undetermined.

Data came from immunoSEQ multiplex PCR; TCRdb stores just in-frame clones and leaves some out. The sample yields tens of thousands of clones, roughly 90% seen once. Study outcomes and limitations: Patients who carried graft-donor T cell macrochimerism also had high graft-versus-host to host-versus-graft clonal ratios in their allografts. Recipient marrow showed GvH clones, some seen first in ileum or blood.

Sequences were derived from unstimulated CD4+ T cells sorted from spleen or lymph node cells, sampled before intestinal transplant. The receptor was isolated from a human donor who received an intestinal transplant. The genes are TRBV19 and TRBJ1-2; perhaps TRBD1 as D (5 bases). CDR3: CASSTLQGFANYGYTF. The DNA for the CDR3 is TGTGCCAGTAGTACCCTCCAGGGTTTTGCTAACTATGGCTACACCTTC.